The 2 T cell receptor beta chains below all came from one sample that was sequenced in a study of shared clonotypes between healthy human individuals. Naive CD8 cells lacked CD45RO, underwent positive selection for CCR7 and left out terminally differentiated effector memory CD45RA+ cells. Profiling relied on immunoSEQ multiplex PCR, and the TCRdb table lists in-frame clones only, not all of them. The table includes about 2.1 million clones, about 93% detected once. Sequenced sample: naive CD8+ T cells from PBMCs. The source of these receptors is a man between 18 and 29 years old in good health. Some clones in this sample may be carry-over from other donors' samples.

The chain combines TRBV5-1 with TRBJ2-1; D assignment may be TRBD1 or TRBD2 (5 bases each). Trimming removed 4 bases at V and 5 bases at J, with 10 bases between. Germline V CDR1 and CDR2: SGHRS, YFSETQ. The CDR3 runs to 13 residues. The CDR3 loop is CASSAWDDNEQFF. The DNA for the CDR3 is TGCGCCAGCAGCGCCTGGGACGACAATGAGCAGTTCTTC.

The chain is built from TRBV5-4 and TRBJ2-7; the D is unclear. The ends were cut back, 0 bases at V and 3 bases at J, with 7 bases in the middle. Germline-derived CDR1 and CDR2 are SGHNT and YYREEE (reference sequence). The CDR3 is 13 amino acids. Here the CDR3 reads CASSLDKFYEQYF. The CDR3 DNA reads TGTGCCAGCAGCTTGGACAAATTCTACGAGCAGTACTTC.